The 16 T cell receptor beta chains below all came from one sample that was sequenced in a study of T cell responses to AZD1222 COVID-19 vaccine (dated by TCRdb to about 2021). Libraries were made using the immunoSEQ multiplex PCR assay. As stored in TCRdb, this immuneACCESS dataset retains in-frame rearrangements with V and J assigned. A fraction of the clones does not appear; measured against another copy, unresolved V genes explain less than half of the discrepancy, and the remainder lacks a known reason. Recorded for this sample are roughly 99,000 clones; approximately 90% of them occurred a single time. Of the sample, approximately 8.9% falls within the top ten clones. The time point label, as the study defines it: about 28 days (+/-7) after the second vaccine dose. Sequencing was performed on peripheral blood, taken 28 days after the second AZD1222 dose. The source of these receptors is an adult who received the AZD1222 COVID-19 vaccine.

The chain links TRBV6-5 to TRBJ1-1; perhaps TRBD1 as D (6 bases). Germline CDR1 and CDR2: MNHEY and SVGAGI. V was clipped by 6 bases and J by 7 bases, with 15 bases between them. The CDR3 length is 13 residues. The CDR3 is CASRVYREGEAFF. The CDR3 region has the DNA TGTGCCAGCAGGGTGTACAGGGAAGGTGAAGCTTTCTTT.

V is TRBV3-1 (or the pseudogene TRBV3-2) and J is TRBJ2-5; TRBD1 aligns across 7 bases. V lost 2 bases to trimming and J lost 4 bases; unmatched junction nucleotides: 4. There are 14 residues in the CDR3. The V gene's germline CDR1 is LGHDT and CDR2 YNNKEL (reference sequence). This chain's CDR3 is CASSQRDRAETQYF. The DNA of the CDR3 is TGTGCCAGCAGCCAACGAGACAGGGCAGAGACCCAGTACTTC.

This clone was observed a single time. The chain is built from TRBV7-9 and TRBJ2-7, with a weak D call TRBD1 (6 bases). Trimming shortened V by 5 bases and J by 0 bases, and 14 bases separated the two germline ends. Germline V gene lookup returns CDR1 SEHNR and CDR2 FQNEAQ (reference sequence). The CDR3 is 15 residues long. In DNA form, the CDR3 reads TGTGCCAGCAGCACCGGACAGCTCAGCTCCTACGAGCAGTACTTC. It encodes CASSTGQLSSYEQYF.

The CDR3 nucleotides read TGTGCCAGCAGTTGGGGCCAGGCGATTACCTACGAGCAGTACTTC. This sequence encodes CASSWGQAITYEQYF. The gene calls are TRBV2 and TRBJ2-7, with D possibly matching TRBD1 (5 bases). V lost 5 bases to trimming and J lost 2 bases, with 16 bases between them. The germline CDR1 and CDR2 sequences are SNHLY and FYNNEI. CDR3 size: 15 residues.

The V gene is TRBV2, the J gene TRBJ2-7; TRBD1 matches 9 bases. This CDR3 comprises 15 residues. Looked up from germline, CDR1 is SNHLY and CDR2 is FYNNEI. V trimming: 1 base; J trimming: 2 bases; junction bases outside the gene matches: 3. The CDR3 nucleotides read TGTGCCAGCAGTGAAGTGGGACAGGGACCCTACGAGCAGTACTTC. As protein: CASSEVGQGPYEQYF.

V is TRBV6-2 or TRBV6-3 and J is TRBJ1-2; maybe TRBD1 (6 bases). The CDR3 consists of 17 residues. Germline V gives CDR1 MNHEY, CDR2 SVGEGT. Deletions cut 0 bases from V and 0 bases from J, with 14 bases between. The CDR3 DNA reads as TGTGCCAGCAGTTACTCCCTCGGGGGGACAACTAACTATGGCTACACCTTC. This codes for CASSYSLGGTTNYGYTF.

V is TRBV5-1 and J is TRBJ2-2; no clear D gene. Germline lookup yields CDR1 SGHRS and CDR2 YFSETQ. The CDR3 is 15 amino acids. Trimming left V 1 base short and J 3 bases short, with 10 bases between. The CDR3 protein is CASSLMGMDTGELFF. The CDR3 bases are TGCGCCAGCAGCTTGATGGGTATGGACACCGGGGAGCTGTTTTTT.

The J gene is TRBJ1-2, the V gene TRBV5-5; possibly TRBD1 for D (5 bases). The CDR3 covers 15 residues. Trimming pared 4 bases from V and 4 bases from J, leaving 17 bases between. The V gene's germline CDR1 is SGHKS and CDR2 YYEKEE (reference sequence). The CDR3 spells CASSHPSGSPYGYTF. CDR3 nucleotide sequence: TGTGCCAGCAGCCATCCTTCAGGGTCACCCTATGGCTACACCTTC.

This chain joins TRBV27 and TRBJ1-1; D may be TRBD1 (5 bases). CDR1 and CDR2 (germline): MNHEY, SMNVEV (reference sequence). V shed 0 bases and J shed 0 bases, with 8 bases lying between them. This CDR3 has 15 amino acids. The CDR3 is CASSLSQGLNTEAFF. In DNA form, the CDR3 reads TGTGCCAGCAGTTTATCGCAGGGCTTGAACACTGAAGCTTTCTTT.

The rearrangement joins TRBV2 to TRBJ2-7; TRBD2 might be the D (6 bases). V was pared by 5 bases and J by 3 bases, with 23 bases between. The CDR3 runs to 17 residues. Germline CDR1 is SNHLY and CDR2 is FYNNEI. In nucleotides, the CDR3 is TGTGCCAGCAGTTGGGGCGTTGTAGCGGACGCAGACTACGAGCAGTACTTC. This translates into CASSWGVVADADYEQYF.

This chain joins TRBV5-1 and TRBJ2-7; TRBD1 matches 8 bases. The CDR3 runs to 14 residues. Looked up from germline, CDR1 is SGHRS and CDR2 is YFSETQ. V lost 5 bases to trimming and J lost 2 bases; unmatched junction nucleotides: 6. CDR3 sequence reads: CASRLSTGAYEQYF. Here the CDR3 DNA reads TGCGCCAGCAGATTATCGACAGGGGCCTACGAGCAGTACTTC. Filled out from reference TRBV5-1 and TRBJ2-7, the complete variable domain reads KAGVTQTPRYLIKTRGQQVTLSCSPISGHRSVSWYQQTPGQGLQFLFEYFSETQRNKGNFPGRFSGRQFSNSRSEMNVSTLELGDSALYLCASRLSTGAYEQYFGPGTRLTVT.

The gene calls are TRBV19 and TRBJ2-1, with 10 bases matching TRBD2. The germline CDR1 and CDR2 sequences are LNHDA and SQIVND (reference sequence). Trimming cost V 8 bases and J 6 bases; bases outside gene matches: 7. The CDR3 is 14 amino acids. The CDR3 protein is CASVPSGSGNEQFF. The CDR3 DNA reads TGTGCCAGTGTACCTAGCGGGAGTGGCAATGAGCAGTTCTTC. Full variable domain (remainder filled in from reference TRBV19 and TRBJ2-1): DGGITQSPKYLFRKEGQNVTLSCEQNLNHDAMYWYRQDPGQGLRLIYYSQIVNDFQKGDIAEGYSVSREKKESFPLTVTSAQKNPTAFYLCASVPSGSGNEQFFGPGTRLTVL.

The chain carries TRBV10-1 and TRBJ2-1, with TRBD2 matching 14 bases. This CDR3 comprises 15 residues. V trimming: 6 bases; J trimming: 6 bases; junction bases outside the gene matches: 4. Germline V CDR1 and CDR2: WNHNN, SYGVQD (reference sequence). The CDR3 DNA follows: TGCGCCAGCAGCGAGACTAGCGGGAGGGTCAATGAGCAGTTCTTC. Protein product: CASSETSGRVNEQFF.

This rearrangement joins TRBV28 to TRBJ2-7, with D possibly TRBD2 on 5 matching bases. Trimming shortened V by 5 bases and J by 2 bases, and 7 bases separated the two germline ends. The CDR3 has 12 amino acids. The germline CDR1 and CDR2 sequences are MDHEN and SYDVKM. The CDR3 loop is CASSLLAYEQYF. The DNA for the CDR3 is TGTGCCAGCAGTCTACTAGCCTACGAGCAGTACTTC.

This rearrangement joins TRBV10-3 to TRBJ2-2; 12 positions agree with TRBD1. CDR3 length: 19 residues. V was clipped by 0 bases and J by 0 bases; unmatched bases: 5. Germline assignment: CDR1 ENHRY and CDR2 SYGVKD. This CDR3 is CAISESIGTGGSNTGELFF. The CDR3 nucleotides are TGTGCCATCAGTGAGTCTATTGGGACAGGGGGCTCGAACACCGGGGAGCTGTTTTTT.

The V and J genes are TRBV5-1 and TRBJ2-7, with a tentative D call TRBD1 (7 bases). The V and J ends lost 1 base and 3 bases respectively, with 11 bases between them. The CDR3 sequence is 14 residues long. Germline V gives CDR1 SGHRS, CDR2 YFSETQ. The CDR3 protein is CASSLSGGSYEQYF. For the CDR3, the DNA is TGCGCCAGCAGCTTGTCAGGGGGGAGCTACGAGCAGTACTTC.